The entry below describes one TCR beta chain. This sample stems from a study of blood T cells in healthy people across ages. The trim removed 2 bases at V and 7 bases at J, leaving 6 bases unmatched. The V gene's germline CDR1 is MGHDK and CDR2 SYGVNS. CDR3 size: 14 residues. A second PCR of 7 to 11 cycles used a sample-barcoded 5' primer and a J-beta primer mix. Each cDNA molecule, via a template-switch adaptor with 12 random nucleotides, was tagged. One entry per CDR3 protein, called by TCRdb with MiXCR from the 5' RACE reads. This table has just over 1 million distinct CDR3 sequences, 45% appearing once.

Sequenced input: blood. The chain uses TRBV25-1 and TRBJ2-7, with TRBD1 matching 9 bases. The TCR was taken from a woman aged 55-75 years in good health. The CDR3 DNA reads TGTGCCAGCAGTGAAACCCACAGGGGGCAAGAGCAGTACTTC. This translates into CASSETHRGQEQYF.